This T cell receptor (beta chain) was observed in a study of response to subunit inactivated influenza vaccine. Germline V gene data show CDR1 as SGHVS and CDR2 as FNYEAQ. V was clipped by 7 bases and J by 8 bases, with 15 bases between them. The CDR3 length is 13 residues. A single record per CDR3 protein comes from TCRdb applying MiXCR to the RT-PCR reads. Here the sample spans approximately 530,000 distinct CDR3 sequences, approximately 7.3% being singletons. The gene calls are TRBV7-6 and TRBJ2-1; D gene ambiguous. This specimen was PBMCs from blood, taken less than 30 months after vaccination. This TCR was sampled from a man in his fifties or sixties who received an inactivated influenza vaccine. Here the CDR3 DNA reads TGTGCCAGCACCTCCCCGGATTTGTATGAGCAGTTCTTC. It encodes CASTSPDLYEQFF. Variable domain in full (rest from reference TRBV7-6 and TRBJ2-1): GAGVSQSPRYKVTKRGQDVALRCDPISGHVSLYWYRQALGQGPEFLTYFNYEAQQDKSGLPNDRFSAERPEGSISTLTIQRTEQRDSAMYRCASTSPDLYEQFFGPGTRLTVL.